A single sample gave rise to the 18 T cell receptor beta chains below, sequenced in a study of cytomegalovirus exposure and HLA in healthy donors. PCR employed 60 Vbeta and 13 Jbeta primers. This table comes from immunoSEQ multiplex PCR, and its TCRdb copy is limited to in-frame clones, with some not included. In the table there are under 200,000 clones, around 80% of which are singletons. The source material was PBMCs. Source of these receptors: a woman aged 45-60 years in good health and CMV-seropositive.

V and J are TRBV4-1 and TRBJ1-2; tentative D call: TRBD1 (5 bases). Looked up from germline, CDR1 is MGHRA and CDR2 is YSYEKL. The CDR3 sequence is 15 residues long. The germline V and J ends were trimmed by 1 base and 5 bases, with 14 bases remaining between them. The CDR3 sequence is CASSQGDLGGYGYTF. The CDR3, as DNA: TGCGCCAGCAGCCAAGGGGATCTGGGGGGGTATGGCTACACCTTC.

This chain joins TRBV6-1 and TRBJ1-6, with D possibly matching TRBD1 (5 bases). Germline lookup yields CDR1 MNHNS and CDR2 SASEGT. This CDR3 contains 15 residues. V was clipped by 6 bases and J by 5 bases, with 14 bases between them. As DNA, the CDR3 is TGTGCCAGCAGCCCAGCCCGGACAAATAATTCACCCCTCCACTTT. Protein: CASSPARTNNSPLHF.

The chain combines TRBV28 with TRBJ2-7; maybe TRBD1 (5 bases). CDR3 length: 14 residues. Germline-derived CDR1 and CDR2 are MDHEN and SYDVKM. The V end was cut by 3 bases, the J end by 2 bases, with 11 bases between. CDR3 region: CASSFQGTAYEQYF. CDR3 nucleotides: TGTGCCAGCAGTTTCCAGGGCACAGCCTACGAGCAGTACTTC. Complete variable domain (other parts from reference TRBV28 and TRBJ2-7): DVKVTQSSRYLVKRTGEKVFLECVQDMDHENMFWYRQDPGLGLRLIYFSYDVKMKEKGDIPEGYSVSREKKERFSLILESASTNQTSMYLCASSFQGTAYEQYFGPGTRLTVT.

This chain joins TRBV27 and TRBJ2-3, with TRBD2 as a possible D gene (6 bases). Trimming left V 7 bases short and J 3 bases short, with 14 bases between. The CDR3 covers 14 residues. The germline gives CDR1 MNHEY, CDR2 SMNVEV (reference sequence). The CDR3 region has the DNA TGTGCCAGCAACCGACTAGACGGAACAGATACGCAGTATTTT. Amino acid sequence: CASNRLDGTDTQYF.

This clone has just a few counts. The chain uses TRBV9 and TRBJ1-2; 7 positions agree with TRBD1. The CDR3 is 13 residues long. CDR1 and CDR2 (germline): SGDLS, YYNGEE. J was trimmed by 8 bases and V by 2 bases; bases with no gene match: 6. CDR3 DNA sequence: TGTGCCAGCAGCGTGCAGACAGGGTTGGGCTACACCTTC. Its protein is CASSVQTGLGYTF.

This chain joins TRBV7-2 and TRBJ2-1, with TRBD1 matching 7 bases. V trimming: 3 bases; J trimming: 9 bases; junction bases outside the gene matches: 11. The CDR3 consists of 15 residues. Germline-derived CDR1 and CDR2 are SGHTA and FQGNSA. The CDR3 loop reads CASSFSNLPGGEQFF. The CDR3 nucleotides read TGTGCCAGCAGCTTCAGCAACTTACCAGGGGGTGAGCAGTTCTTC.

The chain couples TRBV2 to TRBJ1-4; unclear D gene. V was clipped by 5 bases and J by 7 bases, with 8 bases between them. The germline V gene has CDR1 SNHLY and CDR2 FYNNEI. This CDR3 has 12 residues. CDR3 DNA: TGTGCCAGCAGTCGGGAAGGTGAAAAACTGTTTTTT. This codes for CASSREGEKLFF. The full variable domain, in which reference TRBV2 and TRBJ1-4 provide the parts outside the CDR3, is EPEVTQTPSHQVTQMGQEVILRCVPISNHLYFYWYRQILGQKVEFLVSFYNNEISEKSEIFDDQFSVERPDGSNFTLKIRSTKLEDSAMYFCASSREGEKLFFGSGTQLSVL.

The V and J genes are TRBV6-1 and TRBJ1-1, with 8 bases identical to TRBD1. V shed 3 bases and J 3 bases; nucleotides not matched to a gene: 12. The CDR3 contains 17 residues. CDR1 is MNHNS and CDR2 is SASEGT in the germline V gene. The CDR3 nucleotides read TGTGCCAGCAGTGATCAGACAGGGGCCGGATTTTACACTGAAGCTTTCTTT. The encoded protein is CASSDQTGAGFYTEAFF.

For the CDR3, the DNA is TGTGCCAGCAGTTACAGGGACAGTGGTACCGGGGAGCTGTTTTTT. Translating gives CASSYRDSGTGELFF. The chain employs TRBV6-5 and TRBJ2-2; TRBD1 aligns across 7 bases. V lost 2 bases to trimming and J lost 5 bases; unmatched junction nucleotides: 5. Germline CDR1 and CDR2: MNHEY and SVGAGI. This CDR3 has 15 residues.

The V gene is TRBV30, the J gene TRBJ1-4; no firm D call. Trimming removed 1 base from V and 12 bases from J, with 12 bases in between. The CDR3 contains 12 residues. The germline CDR1 and CDR2 sequences are GTSNPN and SVGIG (reference sequence). The CDR3 protein is CAWSGGGGELFF. Here the CDR3 DNA reads TGTGCCTGGAGTGGAGGAGGTGGAGAACTGTTTTTT.

The rearrangement joins TRBV6-5 to TRBJ1-1; a possible D gene is TRBD1 (6 bases). Per the germline V gene, CDR1 is MNHEY and CDR2 is SVGAGI. Trimming removed 5 bases from V and 4 bases from J, with 11 bases in between. The CDR3 runs to 13 residues. This CDR3 reads CASSTGISTEAFF. The CDR3 DNA reads TGTGCCAGCAGTACAGGGATAAGCACTGAAGCTTTCTTT.

This chain connects TRBV28 to TRBJ2-4; 8 bases match TRBD2. CDR3 length: 20 residues. From germline, CDR1 is MDHEN and CDR2 SYDVKM. Losses at the gene ends were 6 bases for V and 0 bases for J; bases not matched to a gene: 19. In DNA, the CDR3 is TGTGCCAGCAGCCAACCCTCTTCCGGGGGGGGTAGACTAGCCAAAAACATTCAGTACTTC. Protein sequence: CASSQPSSGGGRLAKNIQYF. The full variable domain, rest sourced from reference TRBV28 and TRBJ2-4, is DVKVTQSSRYLVKRTGEKVFLECVQDMDHENMFWYRQDPGLGLRLIYFSYDVKMKEKGDIPEGYSVSREKKERFSLILESASTNQTSMYLCASSQPSSGGGRLAKNIQYFGAGTRLSVL.

In this sample, this clone turned up a few times. This chain links TRBV27 with TRBJ1-4; 7 positions match TRBD1. This CDR3 region has 15 residues. The junction had 9 bases not matched to a gene; V was cut back by 4 bases and J by 7 bases. Germline CDR1 is MNHEY and CDR2 is SMNVEV (reference sequence). CDR3 nucleotides: TGTGCCAGCAGTTCCAGAGGAGGGGGCGGTGAAAAACTGTTTTTT. It yields the protein CASSSRGGGGEKLFF.

The rearrangement uses TRBV7-8 and TRBJ1-1; a weak D match, TRBD1 (6 bases). Germline CDR1 and CDR2: SGHVS and FQNEAQ. The CDR3 extends over 16 amino acids. V lost 1 base, J lost 3 bases, and 15 bases lay in between. Here the CDR3 DNA reads TGTGCCAGCAGCTTAGGGTCACAGGGAAGGGACACTGAAGCTTTCTTT. This sequence encodes CASSLGSQGRDTEAFF.

This clone appeared once. This chain joins TRBV4-2 and TRBJ2-7; 7 positions match TRBD2. The CDR3 is 15 residues long. CDR1 is LGHNA, CDR2 YNFKEQ, per germline. Trimming removed 3 bases from V and 0 bases from J; junction bases left unmatched: 5. The CDR3 bases are TGTGCCAGCAGCCAGGGGGGACTACTCTCCTACGAGCAGTACTTC. Amino acids: CASSQGGLLSYEQYF.

The rearrangement uses TRBV7-8 and TRBJ2-6; 11 bases are shared with TRBD1. The CDR3 runs to 20 residues. V was pared by 3 bases and J by 0 bases, with 10 bases of the junction left unmatched. Germline-derived CDR1 and CDR2 are SGHVS and FQNEAQ. CDR3 DNA sequence: TGTGCCAGCAGCTTCCGAAGGACAGGGGGCGCTGCCTCTGGGGCCAACGTCCTGACTTTC. Its protein is CASSFRRTGGAASGANVLTF.

In its sample, this clone was seen a few times. The gene calls are TRBV5-4 and TRBJ1-1, with D perhaps matching TRBD1 (6 bases). The CDR3 runs to 11 residues. CDR1 is SGHNT, CDR2 YYREEE, per germline (reference sequence). The V end was cut by 6 bases, the J end by 8 bases, with 11 bases between. CDR3 region: CASIEGGEAFF. The CDR3 DNA reads TGTGCCAGCATCGAGGGGGGGGAAGCTTTCTTT.

The J gene is TRBJ2-2, the V gene TRBV11-3; a weak D match, TRBD2 (5 bases). This CDR3 comprises 15 residues. Trimming left V 1 base short and J 0 bases short, with 6 bases between. Germline values: CDR1 SGHNT, CDR2 YENEEA. The DNA for the CDR3 is TGTGCCAGCAGCTTAGTGACTACGAACACCGGGGAGCTGTTTTTT. It specifies CASSLVTTNTGELFF.